The 26 T cell receptor beta chains in this list originate from one sample, sequenced in a study of cytomegalovirus exposure and HLA in healthy donors. Sequenced by immunoSEQ multiplex PCR; TCRdb stores in-frame clones only, minus some. The table lists 85,000 to 130,000 clones, less than 90% of them singletons. The sample comprised PBMCs. Receptors were obtained from a woman younger than 35 in good health and CMV-seropositive.

This sequence joins TRBV27 and TRBJ1-1, with D hard to call. Between the trimmed V and J ends, which lost 5 bases and 4 bases, there was a span of 14 bases. Looked up from germline, CDR1 is MNHEY and CDR2 is SMNVEV (reference sequence). CDR3 length: 14 residues. CDR3 DNA: TGTGCCAGCAGTAGTCGTCGGGGTGTCACTGAAGCTTTCTTT. This encodes CASSSRRGVTEAFF.

The chain carries TRBV4-1 and TRBJ1-5, with 9 bases aligning to TRBD1. The CDR3 totals 17 residues. Germline assignment: CDR1 MGHRA and CDR2 YSYEKL. With V trimmed by 1 base and J by 0 bases, 4 bases remained unmatched. DNA for the CDR3: TGCGCCAGCAGCCAAGGGACAGGGGTGTATAGCAATCAGCCCCAGCATTTT. It encodes CASSQGTGVYSNQPQHF.

A few counts support this clone. V gene TRBV28 combines with J gene TRBJ1-5; possibly TRBD1 for D (5 bases). Trimming shortened V by 2 bases and J by 7 bases, and 15 bases separated the two germline ends. Germline V CDR1 and CDR2: MDHEN, SYDVKM. The CDR3 consists of 15 residues. The DNA of the CDR3 is TGTGCCAGCAGTTTAGTTCTGGGGGAGGGACAGCCCCAGCATTTT. This encodes CASSLVLGEGQPQHF.

This clone was seen a handful of times. V gene TRBV21-1 combines with J gene TRBJ2-2; the table's D call, TRBD2, was not checked against the DNA. TRBV21-1 is classified as a pseudogene. This CDR3 has 18 residues. CDR3 sequence: CASSKPVWGGSNTGELFF. In nucleotides, the CDR3 is TGTGCCAGCAGCAAACCGGTATGGGGGGGATCGAACACCGGGGAGCTGTTTTTT.

This clone came up once. The chain recombines TRBV15 with TRBJ2-2, with TRBD1 identical over 9 bases. In germline, CDR1 is LNHNV, CDR2 YYDKDF (reference sequence). The ends lost 1 base at V and 6 bases at J; junction bases unmatched: 3. The CDR3 is made up of 15 amino acids. The CDR3: CATSRGDRESGELFF. The DNA of the CDR3 is TGTGCCACCAGCAGAGGGGACAGGGAGTCCGGGGAGCTGTTTTTT. Combining the CDR3 with reference TRBV15 and TRBJ2-2 gives the whole variable domain DAMVIQNPRYQVTQFGKPVTLSCSQTLNHNVMYWYQQKSSQAPKLLFHYYDKDFNNEADTPDNFQSRRPNTSFCFLDIRSPGLGDTAMYLCATSRGDRESGELFFGEGSRLTVL.

This chain links TRBV7-6 with TRBJ2-7; 12 bases fit TRBD2. J lost 2 bases, V lost 1 base, and 3 bases had no gene match. Germline CDR1 is SGHVS and CDR2 is FNYEAQ. This CDR3 has 16 amino acids. CDR3 nucleotides: TGTGCCAGCAGCTTAGGCACTAGCGGGGGGCCCTACGAGCAGTACGTC. It is translated as CASSLGTSGGPYEQYV.

The chain employs TRBV6-5 and TRBJ1-2; 9 bases align to TRBD1. V trimming: 7 bases; J trimming: 6 bases; junction bases outside the gene matches: 9. The length of the CDR3 is 14 residues. Germline V lookup: CDR1 MNHEY, CDR2 SVGAGI. The CDR3 DNA is TGTGCCAGCACCGATGGGGACAGGGTGGATGGCTACACCTTC. This translates into CASTDGDRVDGYTF.

The chain employs TRBV7-6 and TRBJ2-2; 10 bases line up with TRBD1. V shed 0 bases, J shed 4 bases, and the junction held 17 bases outside the gene matches. The length of the CDR3 is 21 residues. Germline V gives CDR1 SGHVS, CDR2 FNYEAQ. The CDR3 loop reads CASSLAPFYPGTGVSTGELFF. CDR3 DNA sequence: TGTGCCAGCAGCTTAGCACCATTTTACCCCGGGACAGGGGTATCCACCGGGGAGCTGTTTTTT.

V and J are TRBV4-3 and TRBJ2-3; TRBD1 aligns across 8 bases. The trim removed 2 bases at V and 3 bases at J, leaving 4 bases unmatched. The germline CDR1 and CDR2 sequences are LGHNA and YSLEER. The CDR3 contains 15 residues. CDR3 coding DNA: TGCGCCAGCAGCCAACTGACAGGGGTGACAGATACGCAGTATTTT. Translating gives CASSQLTGVTDTQYF.

This clone was detected a few times. The gene calls are TRBV7-9 and TRBJ2-7, with 7 bases fitting TRBD1. V shed 4 bases, J shed 7 bases, and the junction held 7 bases outside the gene matches. This CDR3 spans 13 amino acids. Germline values: CDR1 SEHNR, CDR2 FQNEAQ (reference sequence). CDR3 bases: TGTGCCAGCAGCTCTAGGGGGCCCTGGGAGCAGTACGTC. Amino acids: CASSSRGPWEQYV.

In this sample, this clone turned up a few times. The rearrangement links TRBV21-1 to TRBJ1-2; TRBD1 reflects the table's D call only, with no check against the DNA. TRBV21-1 has pseudogene status. This CDR3 contains 17 residues. The CDR3 sequence: CASSNLGTGGADYGYTF. Written as DNA, the CDR3 is TGTGCCAGCAGCAACCTTGGGACAGGGGGCGCAGACTATGGCTACACCTTC.

The J gene is TRBJ1-5, the V gene TRBV4-1; 9 bases line up with TRBD1. V was clipped by 4 bases and J by 0 bases; unmatched bases: 4. The CDR3 has 16 amino acids. From germline, CDR1 is MGHRA and CDR2 YSYEKL. In DNA form, the CDR3 reads TGCGCCAGCAGCCTAGTACAGGGGGCTAGCAATCAGCCCCAGCATTTT. Translating it yields CASSLVQGASNQPQHF.

The chain has TRBV4-1 and TRBJ1-2; 8 positions agree with TRBD1. Germline trimming cut 5 bases from V and 7 bases from J; bases unmatched to any gene: 12. The CDR3 contains 15 residues. CDR1 MGHRA and CDR2 YSYEKL come from the germline V gene. CDR3 sequence: CASSEVQGEVVGYTF. The CDR3 bases are TGCGCCAGCAGCGAAGTACAGGGGGAGGTGGTTGGCTACACCTTC.

The chain carries TRBV9 and TRBJ2-5; 8 bases fit TRBD1. V was clipped by 0 bases and J by 5 bases; unmatched bases: 12. This CDR3 contains 17 residues. CDR1 and CDR2 (germline): SGDLS, YYNGEE. The CDR3 loop is CASSVEWGTGGPETQYF. The CDR3 coding sequence is TGTGCCAGCAGCGTAGAGTGGGGAACAGGGGGTCCGGAGACCCAGTACTTC.

The V call is TRBV28, the J call TRBJ2-1; TRBD2 matches at 13 bases. Germline CDR1 reads MDHEN; CDR2 reads SYDVKM. V lost 6 bases, J lost 8 bases, and 19 bases stayed unmatched. The CDR3 has 19 amino acids. The CDR3 is CASSPLTGGWTSGGHEQFF. Written as DNA, the CDR3 is TGTGCCAGCAGCCCCCTTACGGGGGGCTGGACTAGCGGGGGACATGAGCAGTTCTTC.

The chain is built from TRBV2 and TRBJ2-1; 11 bases match TRBD2. Looked up from germline, CDR1 is SNHLY and CDR2 is FYNNEI. The CDR3 loop spans 14 amino acids. The trim removed 6 bases at V and 9 bases at J, leaving 7 bases unmatched. CDR3 nucleotide sequence: TGTGCCAGCAGAGGATCTAGCGGGGGGTTTGAGCAGTTCTTC. Its translation is CASRGSSGGFEQFF.

This chain's CDR3 is CASSVTSGGPGGELFF. CDR3 coding DNA: TGTGCCAGCAGCGTCACTAGCGGGGGGCCCGGCGGGGAGCTGTTTTTT. V usage is TRBV7-9 and J usage is TRBJ2-2; 12 bases align to TRBD2. The V segment lost 5 bases and the J segment 7 bases; nucleotides outside the gene matches: 8. The CDR3 loop spans 16 amino acids. Germline CDR1 and CDR2: SEHNR and FQNEAQ (reference sequence).

The rearrangement links TRBV5-1 to TRBJ2-2; D perhaps matches TRBD1 (5 bases). This CDR3 has 15 amino acids. Germline lookup yields CDR1 SGHRS and CDR2 YFSETQ. Trimming left V 0 bases short and J 5 bases short, with 11 bases between. The CDR3: CASSLAGQPTGELFF. The CDR3 nucleotides are TGCGCCAGCAGCTTGGCAGGGCAGCCAACCGGGGAGCTGTTTTTT.

CDR3 nucleotides: TGTGCCAGCAGCGCCTTCACGGACTTCCAAGATCAGCCCCAGCATTTT. It is translated as CASSAFTDFQDQPQHF. The V call is TRBV9, the J call TRBJ1-5; D gene unclear. V lost 3 bases and J lost 5, with 18 bases in between. Germline V gene sequence: CDR1 SGDLS, CDR2 YYNGEE. CDR3 length equals 16 residues.

The chain combines TRBV5-6 with TRBJ2-1; D remains ambiguous. The CDR3 covers 13 residues. Deletions cut 0 bases from V and 7 bases from J, with 8 bases between. Germline V gene lookup returns CDR1 SGHDT and CDR2 YYEEEE. CDR3 region: CASSLVRLNEQFF. For the CDR3, the DNA is TGTGCCAGCAGCTTGGTCAGGTTGAATGAGCAGTTCTTC.

The chain joins TRBV5-4 to TRBJ2-7; 7 bases are shared with TRBD2. Per the germline V gene, CDR1 is SGHNT and CDR2 is YYREEE (reference sequence). The ends lost 3 bases at V and 5 bases at J; junction bases unmatched: 8. The CDR3 consists of 14 residues. The CDR3 reads CASSWDGTNDEQYF. The CDR3 DNA reads as TGTGCCAGCAGCTGGGACGGGACTAATGACGAGCAGTACTTC.

V usage is TRBV13 and J usage is TRBJ2-2, with no clear D. The CDR3 sequence is 12 residues long. The V gene lost 4 bases and the J gene lost 4 bases, with 4 bases spanning the gap. Germline CDR1 and CDR2: PRHDT and FYEKMQ (reference sequence). The CDR3 sequence: CASSSLTGELFF. CDR3 sequence (DNA): TGTGCCAGCAGCTCCCTCACCGGGGAGCTGTTTTTT.

This chain connects TRBV5-8 to TRBJ2-3; D not resolved. CDR1 SGHTS and CDR2 YDEGEE come from the germline V gene. The length of the CDR3 is 14 residues. Trimming removed 1 base from V and 0 bases from J, with 6 bases in between. CDR3 DNA: TGTGCCAGCAGCTTGTATCGGAGCACAGATACGCAGTATTTT. Protein: CASSLYRSTDTQYF. The full variable domain, its missing parts supplied by reference TRBV5-8 and TRBJ2-3, is EAGVTQSPTHLIKTRGQQATLRCSPISGHTSVYWYQQALGLGLQFLLWYDEGEERNRGNFPPRFSGRQFPNYSSELNVNALELEDSALYLCASSLYRSTDTQYFGPGTRLTVL.

The chain employs TRBV7-2 and TRBJ1-6; maybe TRBD1 (5 bases). The CDR3 loop spans 15 amino acids. Trimming shortened V by 5 bases and J by 7 bases, and 15 bases separated the two germline ends. Germline V gene data show CDR1 as SGHTA and CDR2 as FQGNSA. CDR3 nucleotides: TGTGCCAGCAGCCTAGGGACTTCTGGGAATTCACCCCTCCACTTT. Translation gives CASSLGTSGNSPLHF.

J is TRBJ1-1 and V is TRBV10-3; TRBD1 matches at 9 bases. CDR1 and CDR2 (germline): ENHRY, SYGVKD. The CDR3 has 14 residues. The trim removed 6 bases at V and 0 bases at J, leaving 2 bases unmatched. CDR3 in DNA: TGTGCCATCAGAGGACAGGGGCTGAACACTGAAGCTTTCTTT. Amino acids: CAIRGQGLNTEAFF.

The V and J genes are TRBV4-1 and TRBJ2-7; 10 nucleotides align to TRBD1. The length of the CDR3 is 16 residues. CDR1 and CDR2 from the germline V gene are MGHRA and YSYEKL. With 2 bases clipped from V and 6 bases from J, the junction kept 10 bases outside the gene matches. The CDR3 protein is CASSQSAGQGVLEQYF. The CDR3 coding sequence is TGCGCCAGCAGCCAAAGTGCTGGACAGGGGGTACTCGAGCAGTACTTC.